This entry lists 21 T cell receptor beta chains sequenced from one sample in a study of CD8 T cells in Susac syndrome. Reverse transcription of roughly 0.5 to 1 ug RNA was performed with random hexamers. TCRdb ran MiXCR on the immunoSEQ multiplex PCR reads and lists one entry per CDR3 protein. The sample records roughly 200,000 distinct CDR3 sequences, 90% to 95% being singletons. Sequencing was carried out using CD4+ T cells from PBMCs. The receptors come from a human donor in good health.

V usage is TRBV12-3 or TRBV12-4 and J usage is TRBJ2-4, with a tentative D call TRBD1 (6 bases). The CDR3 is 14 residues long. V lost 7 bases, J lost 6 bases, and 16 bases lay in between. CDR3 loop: CASTEYRERNIQYF. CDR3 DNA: TGTGCCAGCACCGAGTACAGGGAGAGAAACATTCAGTACTTC.

CDR3 DNA: TGTGCCAGCAGCCGAGGACTGTTTGATTTCTCTGGGGCCAACGTCCTGACTTTC. This encodes CASSRGLFDFSGANVLTF. The chain links TRBV14 to TRBJ2-6, with a weak D call TRBD2 (5 bases). This CDR3 is built from 18 residues. V shed 4 bases and J shed 0 bases, with 16 bases lying between them. Germline assignment: CDR1 SGHDN and CDR2 FVKESK. The complete variable domain, with remaining parts taken from reference TRBV14 and TRBJ2-6, reads EAGVTQFPSHSVIEKGQTVTLRCDPISGHDNLYWYRRVMGKEIKFLLHFVKESKQDESGMPNNRFLAERTGGTYSTLKVQPAELEDSGVYFCASSRGLFDFSGANVLTFGAGSRLTVL.

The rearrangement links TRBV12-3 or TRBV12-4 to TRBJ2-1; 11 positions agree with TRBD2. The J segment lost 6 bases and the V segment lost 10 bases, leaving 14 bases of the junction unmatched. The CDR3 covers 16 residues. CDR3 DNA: TGTGCCACTCAATCAACGGTAGCGGGGGGGCCCAATGAGCAGTTCTTC. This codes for CATQSTVAGGPNEQFF.

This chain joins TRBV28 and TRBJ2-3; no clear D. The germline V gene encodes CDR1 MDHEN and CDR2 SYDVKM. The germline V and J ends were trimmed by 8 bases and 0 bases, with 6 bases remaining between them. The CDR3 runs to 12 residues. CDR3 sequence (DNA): TGTGCCAGCTGCCCGAGCACAGATACGCAGTATTTT. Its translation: CASCPSTDTQYF.

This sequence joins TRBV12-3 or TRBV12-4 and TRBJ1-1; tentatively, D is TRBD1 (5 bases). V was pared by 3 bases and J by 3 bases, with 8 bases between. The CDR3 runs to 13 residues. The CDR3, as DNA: TGTGCCAGCAGTTTGGGGGGAGACACTGAAGCTTTCTTT. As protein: CASSLGGDTEAFF.

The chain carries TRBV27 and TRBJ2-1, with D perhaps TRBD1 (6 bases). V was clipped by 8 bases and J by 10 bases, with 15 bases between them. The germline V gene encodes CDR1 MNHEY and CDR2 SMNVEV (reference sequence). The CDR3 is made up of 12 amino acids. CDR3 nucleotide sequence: TGTGCCAGCGGATACAGGGAAGGGGAGCAGTTCTTC. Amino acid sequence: CASGYREGEQFF.

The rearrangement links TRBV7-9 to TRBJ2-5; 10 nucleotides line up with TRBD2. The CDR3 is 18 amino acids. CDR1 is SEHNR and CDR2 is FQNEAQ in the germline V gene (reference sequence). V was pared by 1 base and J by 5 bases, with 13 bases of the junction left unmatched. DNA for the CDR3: TGTGCCAGCAGCTTAGGTCTGAGGTCTAGCGGGGGCCGTGAGACCCAGTACTTC. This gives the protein CASSLGLRSSGGRETQYF. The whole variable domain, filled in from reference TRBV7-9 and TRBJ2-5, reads DTGVSQNPRHKITKRGQNVTFRCDPISEHNRLYWYRQTLGQGPEFLTYFQNEAQLEKSRLLSDRFSAERPKGSFSTLEIQRTEQGDSAMYLCASSLGLRSSGGRETQYFGPGTRLLVL.

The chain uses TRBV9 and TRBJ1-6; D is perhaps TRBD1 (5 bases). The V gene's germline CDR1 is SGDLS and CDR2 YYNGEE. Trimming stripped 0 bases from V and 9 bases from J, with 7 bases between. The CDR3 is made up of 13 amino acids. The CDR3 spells CASSVDGGSPLHF. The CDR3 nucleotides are TGTGCCAGCAGCGTAGACGGGGGTTCACCCCTCCACTTT.

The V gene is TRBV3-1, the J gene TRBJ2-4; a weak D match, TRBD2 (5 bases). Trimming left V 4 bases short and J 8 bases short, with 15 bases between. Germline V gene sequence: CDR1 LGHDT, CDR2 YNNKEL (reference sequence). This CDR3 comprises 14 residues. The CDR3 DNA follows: TGTGCCAGCAGCCTGCCTCATCGGGGAGACATTCAGTACTTC. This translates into CASSLPHRGDIQYF.

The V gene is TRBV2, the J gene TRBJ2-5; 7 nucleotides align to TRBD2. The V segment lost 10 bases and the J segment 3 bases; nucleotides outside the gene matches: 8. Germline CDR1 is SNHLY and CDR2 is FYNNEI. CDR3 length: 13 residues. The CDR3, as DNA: TGTGCCACCAAAGGGAGGGGAGAAGAGACCCAGTACTTC. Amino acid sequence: CATKGRGEETQYF. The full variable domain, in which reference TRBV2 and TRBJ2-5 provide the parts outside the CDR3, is EPEVTQTPSHQVTQMGQEVILRCVPISNHLYFYWYRQILGQKVEFLVSFYNNEISEKSEIFDDQFSVERPDGSNFTLKIRSTKLEDSAMYFCATKGRGEETQYFGPGTRLLVL.

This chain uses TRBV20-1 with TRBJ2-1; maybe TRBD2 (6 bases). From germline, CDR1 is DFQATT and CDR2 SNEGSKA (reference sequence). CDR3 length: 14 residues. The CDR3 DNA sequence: TGCAAAGCAGACGTGGCCCGAGGGACTCATGAGCAGTTCTTC. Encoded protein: CKADVARGTHEQFF.

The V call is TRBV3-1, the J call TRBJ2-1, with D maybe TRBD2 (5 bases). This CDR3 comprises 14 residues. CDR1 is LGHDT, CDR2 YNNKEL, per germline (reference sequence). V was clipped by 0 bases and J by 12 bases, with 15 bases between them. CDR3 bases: TGTGCCAGCAGCCAAGACTCCGGTGGGAGAGGGCAGTTCTTC. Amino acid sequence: CASSQDSGGRGQFF.

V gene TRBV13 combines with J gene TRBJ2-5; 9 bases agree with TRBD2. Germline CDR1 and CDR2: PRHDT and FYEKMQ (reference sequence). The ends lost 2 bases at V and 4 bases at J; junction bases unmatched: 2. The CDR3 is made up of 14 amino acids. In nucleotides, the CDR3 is TGTGCCAGCAGCTTACTAGCGGGGATAGAGACCCAGTACTTC. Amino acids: CASSLLAGIETQYF.

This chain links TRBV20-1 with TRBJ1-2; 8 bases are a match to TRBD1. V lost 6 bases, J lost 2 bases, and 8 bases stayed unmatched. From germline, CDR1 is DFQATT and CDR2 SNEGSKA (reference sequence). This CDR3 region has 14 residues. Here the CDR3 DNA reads TGCAGTGCGGGATGGGACAGGATGAACTATGGCTACACCTTC. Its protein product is CSAGWDRMNYGYTF.

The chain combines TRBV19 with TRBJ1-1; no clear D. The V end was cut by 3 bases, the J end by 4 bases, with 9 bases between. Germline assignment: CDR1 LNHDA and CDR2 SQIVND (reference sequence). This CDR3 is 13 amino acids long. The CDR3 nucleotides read TGTGCCAGTAGTATGAGATGGGGCACTGAAGCTTTCTTT. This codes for CASSMRWGTEAFF.

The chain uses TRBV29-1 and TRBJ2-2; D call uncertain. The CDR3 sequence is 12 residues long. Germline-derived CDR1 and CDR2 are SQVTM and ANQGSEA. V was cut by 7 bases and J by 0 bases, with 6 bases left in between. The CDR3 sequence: CSGTPNTGELFF. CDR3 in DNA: TGCAGCGGAACCCCGAACACCGGGGAGCTGTTTTTT.

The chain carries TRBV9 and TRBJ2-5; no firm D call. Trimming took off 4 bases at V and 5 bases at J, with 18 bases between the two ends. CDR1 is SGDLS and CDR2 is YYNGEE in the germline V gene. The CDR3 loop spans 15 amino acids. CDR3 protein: CASSPQVQPSETQYF. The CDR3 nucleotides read TGTGCCAGCAGCCCTCAGGTCCAACCCTCGGAGACCCAGTACTTC.

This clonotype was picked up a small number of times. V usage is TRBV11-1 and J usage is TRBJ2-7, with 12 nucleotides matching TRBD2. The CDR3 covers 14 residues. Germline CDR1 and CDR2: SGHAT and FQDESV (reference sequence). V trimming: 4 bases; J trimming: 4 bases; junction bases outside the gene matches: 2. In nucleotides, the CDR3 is TGTGCCAGCAGCTCTACTAGCGGGGGGTACGAGCAGTACGTC. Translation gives CASSSTSGGYEQYV.

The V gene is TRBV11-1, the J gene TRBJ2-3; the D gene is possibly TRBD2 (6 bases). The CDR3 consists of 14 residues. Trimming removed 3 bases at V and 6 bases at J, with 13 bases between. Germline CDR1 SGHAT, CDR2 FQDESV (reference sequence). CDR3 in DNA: TGTGCCAGCAGCTTGGAGGGAACGTCCGATACGCAGTATTTT. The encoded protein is CASSLEGTSDTQYF.

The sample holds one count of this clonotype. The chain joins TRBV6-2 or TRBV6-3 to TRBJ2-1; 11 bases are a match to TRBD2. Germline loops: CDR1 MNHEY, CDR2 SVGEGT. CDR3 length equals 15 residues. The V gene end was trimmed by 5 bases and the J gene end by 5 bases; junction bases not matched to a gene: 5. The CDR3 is CASSGGLAVNNEQFF. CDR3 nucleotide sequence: TGTGCCAGCAGTGGGGGACTAGCGGTAAACAATGAGCAGTTCTTC.

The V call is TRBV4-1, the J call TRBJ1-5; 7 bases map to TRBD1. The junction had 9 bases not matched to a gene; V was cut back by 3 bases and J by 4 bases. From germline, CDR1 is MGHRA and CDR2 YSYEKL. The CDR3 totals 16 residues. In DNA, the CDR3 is TGCGCCAGCAGCCATGGGAGGGACAGCGGGAATCAGCCCCAGCATTTT. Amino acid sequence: CASSHGRDSGNQPQHF.